This paragraph reports one TCR beta chain. This sample was taken from a study of blood T cell repertoires in COVID-19. In the study's own analysis: Estimation of nucleated cell counts was performed using reference gene primer amplification. TCRdb's table, derived via immunoSEQ multiplex PCR, lists solely in-frame clones and lacks some. V and J calls and clone size are given by that table; D and trimming were obtained from the DNA. The table has 150,000 to 200,000 clones, around 90% seen once. The TCR sequence derives from a man between 35 and 55 years old with active or convalescent COVID-19. The specimen was peripheral blood.

CDR3 nucleotide sequence: TGTGCCATCAGTGAGTCCCCCCGGGGAGTGACGACCCAGTACTTC. It is translated as CAISESPRGVTTQYF. The chain links TRBV10-3 to TRBJ2-5; possible D gene TRBD2, 5 bases. V gave up 0 bases and J gave up 7 bases, with 15 bases separating them. The CDR3 sequence is 15 residues long. The germline V gene encodes CDR1 ENHRY and CDR2 SYGVKD.